Each of the 28 T cell receptor beta chains below was sequenced from the same sample in a study of a mutant IDH1 vaccine in newly diagnosed glioma. Assay used: immunoSEQ multiplex PCR; TCRdb lists only in-frame clones, some missing. Here the sample spans around 62,000 clones, 89% being singletons. Antigen specificity for these receptors is unknown. The time point was: week 11, during vaccination. Each vaccine dose was 300 ug of mutant IDH1 20-mer peptide, with topical imiquimod. This specimen was PBMCs, taken from a glioma patient whose treatment included an IDH1 peptide vaccine. These receptors all come from a man aged 40-49 years with glioma.

This CDR3 is CAISEGRGNTEAFF. CDR3 bases: TGTGCCATCAGTGAAGGTCGAGGGAACACTGAAGCTTTCTTT. The chain links TRBV10-3 to TRBJ1-1; D is uncertain. V was cut by 3 bases and J by 1 base, with 9 bases left in between. The V gene's germline CDR1 is ENHRY and CDR2 SYGVKD. The CDR3 is 14 amino acids.

V gene TRBV4-2 combines with J gene TRBJ2-2; the D is unclear. The CDR3 runs 13 residues. V lost 2 bases and J 8 bases, leaving 9 bases between the germline ends. In germline, CDR1 is LGHNA, CDR2 YNFKEQ. CDR3 sequence reads: CASSQLPTGELFF. CDR3 in DNA: TGTGCCAGCAGCCAATTACCGACGGGGGAGCTGTTTTTT.

The chain joins TRBV4-2 to TRBJ2-3, with 8 bases lining up with TRBD2. Germline CDR1 LGHNA, CDR2 YNFKEQ. The CDR3 extends over 18 amino acids. J lost 0 bases, V lost 1 base, and 9 bases had no gene match. CDR3 sequence: CASSQALTSGLSTDTQYF. CDR3 nucleotides: TGTGCCAGCAGCCAAGCCCTTACTAGCGGCCTTAGCACAGATACGCAGTATTTT.

The chain has TRBV5-1 and TRBJ2-2; TRBD2 agrees at 8 bases. Germline lookup yields CDR1 SGHRS and CDR2 YFSETQ. The junction had 9 bases not matched to a gene; V was cut back by 0 bases and J by 5 bases. This CDR3 comprises 17 residues. The CDR3 nucleotides are TGCGCCAGCAGCTTGGATGACCCGGCGGGAGGTACCGGGGAGCTGTTTTTT. Its translation is CASSLDDPAGGTGELFF. Full variable domain (outside the CDR3, taken from reference TRBV5-1 and TRBJ2-2): KAGVTQTPRYLIKTRGQQVTLSCSPISGHRSVSWYQQTPGQGLQFLFEYFSETQRNKGNFPGRFSGRQFSNSRSEMNVSTLELGDSALYLCASSLDDPAGGTGELFFGEGSRLTVL.

The chain uses TRBV19 and TRBJ2-5; tentative D call: TRBD1 (5 bases). Trimming removed 8 bases at V and 4 bases at J, with 14 bases between. The germline CDR1 and CDR2 sequences are LNHDA and SQIVND (reference sequence). The CDR3 extends over 13 amino acids. The CDR3 spells CASSPTGTETQYF. The DNA for the CDR3 is TGTGCCAGTTCTCCTACAGGTACAGAGACCCAGTACTTC.

This clone was counted once. This sequence joins TRBV4-2 and TRBJ2-6, with 9 bases matching TRBD1. The CDR3 length is 20 residues. The germline CDR1 and CDR2 sequences are LGHNA and YNFKEQ. The V and J ends lost 0 bases and 2 bases, in that order; junction bases with no gene match: 11. The chain's CDR3 is CASSQESLRGQGAGANVLTF. For the CDR3, the DNA is TGTGCCAGCAGCCAAGAGTCCTTAAGGGGACAGGGTGCTGGGGCCAACGTCCTGACTTTC.

The genes are TRBV27 and TRBJ2-6; D ambiguous. The CDR3 covers 13 residues. Germline assignment: CDR1 MNHEY and CDR2 SMNVEV (reference sequence). Trimming removed 6 bases from V and 2 bases from J, with 5 bases in between. The CDR3 DNA reads as TGTGCCAGCAGCTTAGCTGGGGCCAACGTCCTGACTTTC. Translation: CASSLAGANVLTF.

The rearrangement joins TRBV28 to TRBJ1-5; D is undetermined. Germline V gene data show CDR1 as MDHEN and CDR2 as SYDVKM. CDR3 length equals 12 residues. V lost 6 bases to trimming and J lost 7 bases, with 10 bases between them. CDR3 sequence reads: CASSLVSQPQHF. The CDR3 DNA follows: TGTGCCAGCAGCCTCGTTAGCCAGCCCCAGCATTTT.

The rearrangement joins TRBV4-3 to TRBJ1-5, with D unclear. V was clipped by 0 bases and J by 7 bases, with 7 bases between them. This CDR3 spans 13 amino acids. The germline gives CDR1 LGHNA, CDR2 YSLEER. This chain's CDR3 is CASSQDLVQPQHF. CDR3 nucleotide sequence: TGCGCCAGCAGCCAAGATCTTGTCCAGCCCCAGCATTTT.

This chain joins TRBV19 and TRBJ2-3; 9 bases fit TRBD2. The V and J ends lost 3 bases and 6 bases, in that order; junction bases with no gene match: 16. Germline V gives CDR1 LNHDA, CDR2 SQIVND (reference sequence). There are 18 residues in the CDR3. The CDR3 loop reads CASSIRGDGGRASDTQYF. CDR3 in DNA: TGTGCCAGTAGTATCCGGGGAGACGGCGGGAGGGCAAGTGATACGCAGTATTTT. The whole variable domain, remainder taken from reference TRBV19 and TRBJ2-3, is DGGITQSPKYLFRKEGQNVTLSCEQNLNHDAMYWYRQDPGQGLRLIYYSQIVNDFQKGDIAEGYSVSREKKESFPLTVTSAQKNPTAFYLCASSIRGDGGRASDTQYFGPGTRLTVL.

V usage is TRBV11-2 and J usage is TRBJ2-1; 12 nucleotides line up with TRBD2. This CDR3 has 16 residues. With V trimmed by 3 bases and J by 10 bases, 10 bases remained unmatched. Germline V gene lookup returns CDR1 SGHAT and CDR2 FQNNGV. CDR3 amino acids: CASSFTGTSGPREQFF. CDR3 bases: TGTGCCAGCAGCTTTACCGGGACTAGCGGGCCACGGGAGCAGTTCTTC.

This chain links TRBV30 with TRBJ1-1, with D tentatively TRBD1 (6 bases). The CDR3 is 14 amino acids. Germline V lookup: CDR1 GTSNPN, CDR2 SVGIG (reference sequence). V was cut by 5 bases and J by 2 bases, with 15 bases left in between. CDR3 amino acids: CAWYRDILNTEAFF. CDR3 sequence (DNA): TGTGCCTGGTACCGGGACATCCTAAACACTGAAGCTTTCTTT.

The genes are TRBV5-1 and TRBJ2-1, with 7 nucleotides matching TRBD1. The CDR3 length is 17 residues. Trimming at V came to 2 bases and at J to 4 bases, leaving 12 bases not matched to a gene. Germline assignment: CDR1 SGHRS and CDR2 YFSETQ. The CDR3 DNA reads TGCGCCAGCAGCTTAACGCCTACAGGGGCCGAGTACAATGAGCAGTTCTTC. Its protein is CASSLTPTGAEYNEQFF. The full variable domain, rest sourced from reference TRBV5-1 and TRBJ2-1, is KAGVTQTPRYLIKTRGQQVTLSCSPISGHRSVSWYQQTPGQGLQFLFEYFSETQRNKGNFPGRFSGRQFSNSRSEMNVSTLELGDSALYLCASSLTPTGAEYNEQFFGPGTRLTVL.

The chain couples TRBV28 to TRBJ1-2, with D possibly TRBD1 on 5 matching bases. V was trimmed by 6 bases and J by 0 bases, leaving 20 bases between them. Germline V gene data show CDR1 as MDHEN and CDR2 as SYDVKM. CDR3 length equals 17 residues. The CDR3 DNA follows: TGTGCCAGCAGCATTCGGGCAGGGAGGGCGCCTAACTATGGCTACACCTTC. Its protein product is CASSIRAGRAPNYGYTF.

The chain links TRBV4-2 to TRBJ2-2; 12 bases align to TRBD2. Germline trimming cut 4 bases from V and 1 base from J; bases unmatched to any gene: 7. The CDR3 sequence is 18 residues long. Germline CDR1 and CDR2: LGHNA and YNFKEQ. Here the CDR3 DNA reads TGTGCCAGCAGCCTTCACCTGACTAGCGGGGGGAACACCGGGGAGCTGTTTTTT. Protein: CASSLHLTSGGNTGELFF.

This chain links TRBV19 with TRBJ1-2, with 8 bases identical to TRBD1. Germline values: CDR1 LNHDA, CDR2 SQIVND (reference sequence). J lost 7 bases, V lost 4 bases, and 11 bases had no gene match. This CDR3 has 15 amino acids. This chain's CDR3 is CASSTLGQGRGGYTF. As DNA, the CDR3 is TGTGCCAGTAGTACCCTAGGACAGGGTAGGGGTGGCTACACCTTC.

The chain employs TRBV25-1 and TRBJ2-2; D perhaps matches TRBD2 (5 bases). The germline CDR1 and CDR2 sequences are MGHDK and SYGVNS. V was shortened by 3 bases and J by 4 bases, with 9 bases between the two germline ends. There are 14 residues in the CDR3. The CDR3 protein is CASSEKAGTGELFF. The CDR3 nucleotides are TGTGCCAGCAGTGAGAAGGCGGGCACCGGGGAGCTGTTTTTT.

CDR3 DNA: TGTGCCAGCAGCTTGTTGTCGGTTATAAGGGACGCAACTAATGAAAAACTGTTTTTT. Its translation is CASSLLSVIRDATNEKLFF. V is TRBV5-6 and J is TRBJ1-4; weak D call: TRBD1 (5 bases). The CDR3 length is 19 residues. Trimming took 1 base from V and 0 from J, leaving 19 bases between them. CDR1 is SGHDT and CDR2 is YYEEEE in the germline V gene.

The chain couples TRBV7-3 to TRBJ2-1; D is unresolved. V lost 5 bases to trimming and J lost 7 bases, with 9 bases between them. The CDR3 extends over 12 amino acids. Germline V CDR1 and CDR2: SGHTA, FQGTGA. Written as DNA, the CDR3 is TGTGCCAGCAGCATCCAAGGGAATGAGCAGTTCTTC. This encodes CASSIQGNEQFF.

The V and J genes are TRBV28 and TRBJ1-1; D unclear. Germline CDR1 is MDHEN and CDR2 is SYDVKM. The CDR3 length is 15 residues. Trimming shortened V by 4 bases and J by 1 base, and 13 bases separated the two germline ends. This chain's CDR3 is CASSSYSGGNTEAFF. In DNA, the CDR3 is TGTGCCAGCAGTTCTTATTCGGGTGGGAACACTGAAGCTTTCTTT.

This chain joins TRBV2 and TRBJ1-5; 7 bases are a match to TRBD1. The CDR3 covers 16 residues. The junction had 9 bases not matched to a gene; V was cut back by 7 bases and J by 0 bases. From germline, CDR1 is SNHLY and CDR2 FYNNEI. CDR3 in DNA: TGTGCCAGCACCCGGGACAGCCCATATAGCAATCAGCCCCAGCATTTT. Amino acid sequence: CASTRDSPYSNQPQHF. Supplemented by reference TRBV2 and TRBJ1-5, the full variable domain reads EPEVTQTPSHQVTQMGQEVILRCVPISNHLYFYWYRQILGQKVEFLVSFYNNEISEKSEIFDDQFSVERPDGSNFTLKIRSTKLEDSAMYFCASTRDSPYSNQPQHFGDGTRLSIL.

The chain has TRBV4-3 and TRBJ2-1; D is uncertain. The CDR3 loop spans 14 amino acids. The V gene's germline CDR1 is LGHNA and CDR2 YSLEER. Trimming stripped 0 bases from V and 16 bases from J, with 19 bases between. The CDR3 nucleotides are TGCGCCAGCAGCCAAGATAGTTCGCCAGCCGACCCCTTCTTC. Translation: CASSQDSSPADPFF.

This chain links TRBV20-1 with TRBJ2-1; possibly TRBD2 for D (6 bases). V lost 6 bases, J lost 10 bases, and 10 bases lay in between. Germline CDR1 reads DFQATT; CDR2 reads SNEGSKA (reference sequence). The CDR3 consists of 10 residues. CDR3 nucleotides: TGCAGTGCCCGGGGGACGGAGCAGTTCTTC. Protein: CSARGTEQFF.

The chain joins TRBV18 to TRBJ2-3; weak D call: TRBD1 (5 bases). This CDR3 spans 15 amino acids. The germline V and J ends were trimmed by 3 bases and 0 bases, with 10 bases remaining between them. The germline V gene encodes CDR1 KGHSH and CDR2 LQKENI. The CDR3 nucleotides are TGTGCCAGCTCACCTCAAGGACACAGCACAGATACGCAGTATTTT. It yields the protein CASSPQGHSTDTQYF.

The chain links TRBV7-2 to TRBJ1-3; 7 positions agree with TRBD1. CDR3 length: 15 amino acids. In germline, CDR1 is SGHTA, CDR2 FQGNSA. V lost 5 bases to trimming and J lost 4 bases; unmatched junction nucleotides: 8. The CDR3 DNA follows: TGTGCCAGCAGCCGACAGGGTGCGTGGGGAAACACCATATATTTT. Its protein product is CASSRQGAWGNTIYF.

This clone appeared once. This chain uses TRBV7-2 with TRBJ2-1; 9 nucleotides match TRBD2. The ends lost 1 base at V and 6 bases at J; junction bases unmatched: 10. The V gene's germline CDR1 is SGHTA and CDR2 FQGNSA. The CDR3 extends over 17 amino acids. CDR3 sequence: CASSLVRLAGKANEQFF. CDR3 sequence (DNA): TGTGCCAGCAGCTTAGTAAGGCTAGCGGGAAAAGCCAATGAGCAGTTCTTC.

V and J are TRBV5-1 and TRBJ1-6; D is possibly TRBD1 (6 bases). Trimming took off 0 bases at V and 6 bases at J, with 13 bases between the two ends. This CDR3 region has 16 residues. In germline, CDR1 is SGHRS, CDR2 YFSETQ. The CDR3: CASSLEGVGTNSPLHF. CDR3 nucleotides: TGCGCCAGCAGCTTGGAGGGGGTAGGGACTAATTCACCCCTCCACTTT.

The V call is TRBV7-9, the J call TRBJ1-2; D possibly corresponds to TRBD1 (5 bases). V lost 1 base and J lost 4, with 16 bases in between. CDR3 size: 16 residues. In germline, CDR1 is SEHNR, CDR2 FQNEAQ (reference sequence). Written as DNA, the CDR3 is TGTGCCAGCAGCTTAGGGGCGGCAGGGAATGGCTATGGCTACACCTTC. Its protein is CASSLGAAGNGYGYTF.